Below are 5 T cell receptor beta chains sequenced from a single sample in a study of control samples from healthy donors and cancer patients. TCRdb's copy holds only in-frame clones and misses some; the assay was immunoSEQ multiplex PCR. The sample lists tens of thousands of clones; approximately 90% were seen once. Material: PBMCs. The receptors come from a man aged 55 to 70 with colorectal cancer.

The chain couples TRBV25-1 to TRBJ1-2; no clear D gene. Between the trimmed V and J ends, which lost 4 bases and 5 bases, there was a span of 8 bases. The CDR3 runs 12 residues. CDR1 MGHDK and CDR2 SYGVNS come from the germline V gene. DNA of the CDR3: TGTGCCAGCAGTGGCAAGGAATATGGCTACACCTTC. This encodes CASSGKEYGYTF.

The CDR3 DNA reads TGTGCCTGCCTAGGGTTAGCGGGGGGCCCTGAACTAGCCAAAAACATTCAGTACTTC. It specifies CACLGLAGGPELAKNIQYF. The rearrangement joins TRBV2 to TRBJ2-4; TRBD2 agrees at 10 bases. V was clipped by 11 bases and J by 0 bases; unmatched bases: 19. CDR1 is SNHLY, CDR2 FYNNEI, per germline. The CDR3 sequence is 19 residues long.

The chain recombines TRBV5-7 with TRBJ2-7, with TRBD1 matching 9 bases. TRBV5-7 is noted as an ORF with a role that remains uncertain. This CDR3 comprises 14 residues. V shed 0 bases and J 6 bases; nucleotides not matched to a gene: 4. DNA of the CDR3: TGTGCCAGCAGCTTGGGGGACAGGGTTTCCGAGCAGTACTTC. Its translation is CASSLGDRVSEQYF.

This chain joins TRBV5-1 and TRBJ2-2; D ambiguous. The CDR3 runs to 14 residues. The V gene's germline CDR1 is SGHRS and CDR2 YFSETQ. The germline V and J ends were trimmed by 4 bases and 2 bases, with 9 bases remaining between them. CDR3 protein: CASSPRSNTGELFF. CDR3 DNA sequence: TGCGCCAGCAGCCCAAGATCCAACACCGGGGAGCTGTTTTTT.

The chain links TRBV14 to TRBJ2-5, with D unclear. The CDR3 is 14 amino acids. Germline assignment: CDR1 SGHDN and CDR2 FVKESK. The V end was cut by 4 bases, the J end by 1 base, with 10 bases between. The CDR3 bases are TGTGCCAGCAGCCCCCGACAAGTCCAAGAGACCCAGTACTTC. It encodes CASSPRQVQETQYF.